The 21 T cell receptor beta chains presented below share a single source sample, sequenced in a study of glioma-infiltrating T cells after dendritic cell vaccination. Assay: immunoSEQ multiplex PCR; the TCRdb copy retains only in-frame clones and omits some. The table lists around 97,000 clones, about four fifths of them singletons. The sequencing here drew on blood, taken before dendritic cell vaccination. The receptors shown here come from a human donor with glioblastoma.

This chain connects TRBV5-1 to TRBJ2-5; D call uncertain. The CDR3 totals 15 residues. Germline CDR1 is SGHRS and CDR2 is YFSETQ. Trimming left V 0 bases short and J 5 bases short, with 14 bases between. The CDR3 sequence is CASSLGKLHGETQYF. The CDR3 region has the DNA TGCGCCAGCAGCTTGGGCAAACTCCATGGTGAGACCCAGTACTTC.

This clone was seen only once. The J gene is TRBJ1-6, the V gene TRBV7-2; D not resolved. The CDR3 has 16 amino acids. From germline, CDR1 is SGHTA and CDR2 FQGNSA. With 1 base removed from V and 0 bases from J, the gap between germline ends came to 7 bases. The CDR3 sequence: CASSLVLSSYNSPLHF. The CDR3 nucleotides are TGTGCCAGCAGCTTAGTACTTAGCTCCTATAATTCACCCCTCCACTTT.

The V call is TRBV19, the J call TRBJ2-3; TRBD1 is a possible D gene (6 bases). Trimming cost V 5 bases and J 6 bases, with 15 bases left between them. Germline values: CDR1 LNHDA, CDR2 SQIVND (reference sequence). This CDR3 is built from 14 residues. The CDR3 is CASSPRQAEDTQYF. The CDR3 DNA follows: TGTGCCAGTAGTCCCCGACAGGCGGAGGATACGCAGTATTTT.

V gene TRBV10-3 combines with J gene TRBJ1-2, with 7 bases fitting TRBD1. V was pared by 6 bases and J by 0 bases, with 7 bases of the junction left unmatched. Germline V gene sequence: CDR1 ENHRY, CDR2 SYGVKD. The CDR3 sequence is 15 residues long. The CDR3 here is CAISPDRRPNYGYTF. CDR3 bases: TGTGCCATCAGCCCGGACAGGCGCCCTAACTATGGCTACACCTTC.

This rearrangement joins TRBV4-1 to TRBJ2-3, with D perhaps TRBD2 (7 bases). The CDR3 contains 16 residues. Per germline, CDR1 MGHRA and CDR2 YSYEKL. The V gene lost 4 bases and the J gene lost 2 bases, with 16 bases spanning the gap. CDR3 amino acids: CASSPLGGGPTDTQYF. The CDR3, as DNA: TGCGCCAGCAGCCCCCTAGGGGGGGGGCCCACAGATACGCAGTATTTT.

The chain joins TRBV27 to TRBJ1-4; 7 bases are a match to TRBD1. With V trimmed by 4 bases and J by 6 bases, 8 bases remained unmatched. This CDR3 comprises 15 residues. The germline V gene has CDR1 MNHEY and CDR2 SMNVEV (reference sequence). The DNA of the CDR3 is TGTGCCAGCAGTTCGGGGACAGCGCAGCATGAAAAACTGTTTTTT. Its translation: CASSSGTAQHEKLFF.

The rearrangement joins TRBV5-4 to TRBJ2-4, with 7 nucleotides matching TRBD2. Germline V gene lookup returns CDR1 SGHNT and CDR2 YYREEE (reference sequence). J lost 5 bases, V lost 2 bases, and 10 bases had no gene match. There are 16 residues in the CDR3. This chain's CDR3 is CASSLESGRSENIQYF. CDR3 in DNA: TGTGCCAGCAGCTTAGAATCCGGGAGGAGCGAAAACATTCAGTACTTC.

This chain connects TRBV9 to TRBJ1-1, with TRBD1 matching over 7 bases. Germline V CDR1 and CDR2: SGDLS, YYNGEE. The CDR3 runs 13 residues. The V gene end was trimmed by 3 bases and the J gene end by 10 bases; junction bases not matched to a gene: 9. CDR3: CASSEQGEVAAFF. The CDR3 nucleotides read TGTGCCAGCAGCGAGCAGGGGGAGGTCGCAGCTTTCTTT.

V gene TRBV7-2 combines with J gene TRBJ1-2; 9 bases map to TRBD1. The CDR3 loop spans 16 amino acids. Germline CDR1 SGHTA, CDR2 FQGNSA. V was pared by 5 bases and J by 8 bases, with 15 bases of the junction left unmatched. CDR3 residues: CASSPWTRQGGEGYTF. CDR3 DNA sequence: TGTGCCAGCAGCCCGTGGACTAGACAGGGGGGAGAAGGCTACACCTTC.

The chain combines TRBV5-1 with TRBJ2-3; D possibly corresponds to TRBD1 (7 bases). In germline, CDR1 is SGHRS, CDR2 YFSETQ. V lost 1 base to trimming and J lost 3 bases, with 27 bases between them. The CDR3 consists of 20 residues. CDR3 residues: CASSLSYWGTGARGTDTQYF. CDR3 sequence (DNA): TGCGCCAGCAGCTTGTCGTATTGGGGAACGGGGGCCAGGGGGACAGATACGCAGTATTTT.

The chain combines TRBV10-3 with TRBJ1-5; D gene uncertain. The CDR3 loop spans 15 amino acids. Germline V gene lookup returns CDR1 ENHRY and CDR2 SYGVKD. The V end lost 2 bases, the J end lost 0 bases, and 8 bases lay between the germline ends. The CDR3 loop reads CAISERPGSNQPQHF. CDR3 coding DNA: TGTGCCATCAGTGAGCGCCCGGGTAGCAATCAGCCCCAGCATTTT.

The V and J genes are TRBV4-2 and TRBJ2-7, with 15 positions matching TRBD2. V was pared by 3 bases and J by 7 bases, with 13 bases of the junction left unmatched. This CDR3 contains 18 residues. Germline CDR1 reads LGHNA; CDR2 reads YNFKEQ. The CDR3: CASSQPGTSGGLTWEQYF. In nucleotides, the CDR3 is TGTGCCAGCAGCCAGCCAGGGACTAGCGGGGGGCTTACCTGGGAGCAGTACTTC.

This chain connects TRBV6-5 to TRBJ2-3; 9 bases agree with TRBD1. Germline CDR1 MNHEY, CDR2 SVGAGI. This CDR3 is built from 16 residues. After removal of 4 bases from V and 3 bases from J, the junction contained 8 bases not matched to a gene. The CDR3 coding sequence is TGTGCCAGCAGTTCTACCGGGACAGGGATTACAGATACGCAGTATTTT. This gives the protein CASSSTGTGITDTQYF.

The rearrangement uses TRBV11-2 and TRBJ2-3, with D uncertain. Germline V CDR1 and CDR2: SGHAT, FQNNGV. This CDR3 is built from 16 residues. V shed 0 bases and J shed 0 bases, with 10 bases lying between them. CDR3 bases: TGTGCCAGCAGCTTAGATTCTTCCGGTAGCACAGATACGCAGTATTTT. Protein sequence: CASSLDSSGSTDTQYF.

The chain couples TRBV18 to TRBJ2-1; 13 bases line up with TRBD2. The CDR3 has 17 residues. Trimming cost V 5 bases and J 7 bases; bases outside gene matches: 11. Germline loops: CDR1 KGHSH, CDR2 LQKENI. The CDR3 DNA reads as TGTGCCAGCTCATCGACTCCGGGACTAGCGGGGTTAAATGAGCAGTTCTTC. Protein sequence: CASSSTPGLAGLNEQFF.

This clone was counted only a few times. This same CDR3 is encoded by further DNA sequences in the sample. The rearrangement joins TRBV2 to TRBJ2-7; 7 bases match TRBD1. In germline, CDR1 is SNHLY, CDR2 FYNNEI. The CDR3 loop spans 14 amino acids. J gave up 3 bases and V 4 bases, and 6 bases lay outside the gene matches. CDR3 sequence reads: CASSVQGGDYEQYF. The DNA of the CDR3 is TGTGCCAGCAGTGTTCAAGGGGGCGACTACGAGCAGTACTTC.

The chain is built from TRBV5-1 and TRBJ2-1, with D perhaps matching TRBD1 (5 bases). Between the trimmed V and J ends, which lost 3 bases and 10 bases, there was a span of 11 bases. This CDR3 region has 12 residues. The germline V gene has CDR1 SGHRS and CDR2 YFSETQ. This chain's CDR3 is CASSSQGREQFF. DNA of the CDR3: TGCGCCAGCAGCTCTCAGGGTAGGGAGCAGTTCTTC.

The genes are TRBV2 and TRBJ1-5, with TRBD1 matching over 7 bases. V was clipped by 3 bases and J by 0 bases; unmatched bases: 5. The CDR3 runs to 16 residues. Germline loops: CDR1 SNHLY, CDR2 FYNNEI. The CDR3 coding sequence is TGTGCCAGCAGTGATCCGGACAGGTATAGCAATCAGCCCCAGCATTTT. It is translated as CASSDPDRYSNQPQHF.

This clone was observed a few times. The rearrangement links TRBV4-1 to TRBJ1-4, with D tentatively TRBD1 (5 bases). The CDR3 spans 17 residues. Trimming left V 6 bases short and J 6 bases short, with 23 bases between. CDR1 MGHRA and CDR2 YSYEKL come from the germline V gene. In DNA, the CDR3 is TGCGCCAGCAGTCATTATATCGACATAGGGGCCGATGAAAAACTGTTTTTT. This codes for CASSHYIDIGADEKLFF.

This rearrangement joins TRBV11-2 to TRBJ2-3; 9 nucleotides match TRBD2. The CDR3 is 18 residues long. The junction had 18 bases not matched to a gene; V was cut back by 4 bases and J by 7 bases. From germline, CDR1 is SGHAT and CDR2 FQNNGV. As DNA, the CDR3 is TGTGCCAGCAGCTCACGGGCAATTCTAGCGGGAAGCACGCATACGCAGTATTTT. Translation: CASSSRAILAGSTHTQYF.

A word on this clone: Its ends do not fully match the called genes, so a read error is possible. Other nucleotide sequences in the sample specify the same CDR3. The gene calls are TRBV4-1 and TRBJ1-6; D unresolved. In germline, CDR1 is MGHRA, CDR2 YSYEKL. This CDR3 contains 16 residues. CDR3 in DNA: TGCGCCAGCAGCCAAGAGCAGGCTGATTATAATTCCCCCCTCCACTTT. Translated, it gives CASSQEQADYNSPLHF.